The 18 T cell receptor beta chains reported below all come from one sample, sequenced in a study of shared clonotypes between healthy human individuals. The protocol was immunoSEQ multiplex PCR, while the TCRdb copy is restricted to in-frame clones and leaves out a portion. The table includes 2 million to 3 million clones, 80% to 95% detected once. Sequencing input: naive CD4+ T cells from PBMCs. Described subset: CD45RA+ positively selected. Source of these receptors: a man between 18 and 29 years old in good health. Some clones in this sample may be carry-over from other donors' samples.

The DNA for the CDR3 is TGCGCCAGCAGCCCAACGCTGGAAGGGGGCACCATATATTTT. Protein sequence: CASSPTLEGGTIYF. The rearrangement joins TRBV5-1 to TRBJ1-3, with TRBD1 as a possible D gene (6 bases). The CDR3 is 14 amino acids. With 4 bases removed from V and 9 bases from J, the gap between germline ends came to 17 bases. Germline V gives CDR1 SGHRS, CDR2 YFSETQ.

The table lists this clone with a count of one. The V call is TRBV29-1, the J call TRBJ2-5; the match to TRBD1 covers 7 bases. The DNA end lines up better with TRBJ2-7; the J call may be wrong. This CDR3 spans 13 amino acids. Per the germline V gene, CDR1 is SQVTM and CDR2 is ANQGSEA. The CDR3 here is CSVWDRTPYEQYF. CDR3 bases: TGCAGCGTATGGGACAGAACTCCCTACGAGCAGTACTTC.

This clone was seen once. The CDR3 protein is CASRLAGGQNSYEQYF. CDR3 nucleotides: TGTGCCTCCCGACTAGCGGGAGGTCAGAACTCCTACGAGCAGTACTTC. The genes are TRBV6-6 and TRBJ2-7; 13 bases map to TRBD2. In germline, CDR1 is MNHNY, CDR2 SVGAGI (reference sequence). The trim removed 11 bases at V and 0 bases at J, leaving 10 bases unmatched. The CDR3 contains 16 residues.

Notes on this clone: The sample holds other DNA sequences that translate to the same CDR3. The chain is built from TRBV9 and TRBJ2-1; no reliable D call. V was trimmed by 0 bases and J by 6 bases, leaving 4 bases between them. From germline, CDR1 is SGDLS and CDR2 YYNGEE. The CDR3 spans 12 residues. CDR3 loop: CASSVGFNEQFF. The CDR3 bases are TGTGCCAGCAGCGTAGGGTTCAATGAGCAGTTCTTC.

This clone was observed a few times. This rearrangement joins TRBV7-9 to TRBJ1-4; 10 positions match TRBD1. The germline gives CDR1 SEHNR, CDR2 FQNEAQ (reference sequence). The CDR3 is 13 amino acids. The junction had 3 bases not matched to a gene; V was cut back by 7 bases and J by 7 bases. DNA for the CDR3: TGTGCCAGCACGGGACAGGGGAGTGAAAAACTGTTTTTT. Amino acid sequence: CASTGQGSEKLFF.

The chain carries TRBV25-1 and TRBJ2-1, with 10 nucleotides matching TRBD2. The CDR3 spans 14 residues. V gave up 8 bases and J gave up 7 bases; unmatched junction bases: 8. Germline V gene sequence: CDR1 MGHDK, CDR2 SYGVNS. The CDR3 region is CASGLAGAQNEQFF. The CDR3 DNA sequence: TGTGCCAGCGGCCTAGCGGGAGCTCAAAATGAGCAGTTCTTC.

The V and J genes are TRBV11-2 and TRBJ2-5, with 9 bases that match TRBD2. The CDR3 consists of 17 residues. J lost 2 bases, V lost 6 bases, and 13 bases had no gene match. Germline CDR1 is SGHAT and CDR2 is FQNNGV. The CDR3: CASRTRAGGGRQETQYF. CDR3 bases: TGTGCCAGCAGGACGAGGGCGGGAGGGGGTCGACAAGAGACCCAGTACTTC.

This CDR3 reads CASSVWSGAGPEAFF. The CDR3 bases are TGTGCCAGCAGTGTTTGGTCGGGGGCAGGGCCTGAAGCTTTCTTT. V and J are TRBV6-1 and TRBJ1-1, with a weak D call TRBD1 (6 bases). The V end was cut by 4 bases, the J end by 6 bases, with 18 bases between. Germline loops: CDR1 MNHNS, CDR2 SASEGT. There are 15 residues in the CDR3.

A word on this clone: Other nucleotide sequences in the sample specify the same CDR3. The rearrangement joins TRBV18 to TRBJ1-1, with a possible D match to TRBD1 (5 bases). Per germline, CDR1 KGHSH and CDR2 LQKENI. This CDR3 has 14 residues. Trimming cost V 3 bases and J 0 bases, with 8 bases left between them. The CDR3 nucleotides read TGTGCCAGCTCACCGGGGCGGTTGAACACTGAAGCTTTCTTT. It yields the protein CASSPGRLNTEAFF.

This clone appeared once. This rearrangement joins TRBV4-1 to TRBJ2-7, with 9 positions matching TRBD2. V was clipped by 5 bases and J by 4 bases; unmatched bases: 15. Germline-derived CDR1 and CDR2 are MGHRA and YSYEKL. The CDR3 length is 17 residues. The CDR3 sequence is CASSWRPVGLARYEQYF. In DNA form, the CDR3 reads TGCGCCAGCAGCTGGCGCCCTGTAGGACTAGCGAGGTACGAGCAGTACTTC.

This chain uses TRBV11-3 with TRBJ2-1, with D hard to call. The germline V gene encodes CDR1 SGHNT and CDR2 YENEEA. Between the trimmed V and J ends, which lost 5 bases and 10 bases, there was a span of 12 bases. The CDR3 contains 12 residues. CDR3 nucleotide sequence: TGTGCCAGCAGCCCTAGGGCTGGGGAGCAGTTCTTC. Translation gives CASSPRAGEQFF.

This chain links TRBV5-1 with TRBJ1-1, with D possibly being TRBD1 (6 bases). Between the trimmed V and J ends, which lost 4 bases and 3 bases, there was a span of 16 bases. CDR1 is SGHRS, CDR2 YFSETQ, per germline. This CDR3 comprises 15 residues. This chain's CDR3 is CASSAHRQADTEAFF. As DNA, the CDR3 is TGCGCCAGCAGCGCACATCGACAGGCTGACACTGAAGCTTTCTTT.

The rearrangement links TRBV30 to TRBJ2-5; D is unclear. The V gene's germline CDR1 is GTSNPN and CDR2 SVGIG (reference sequence). The CDR3 totals 13 residues. Trimming cost V 4 bases and J 4 bases, with 13 bases left between them. The CDR3 here is CAWTSVRRETQYF. The CDR3 bases are TGTGCCTGGACTAGTGTAAGGAGAGAGACCCAGTACTTC.

The CDR3 protein is CAISESGGWDGSNYGYTF. In nucleotides, the CDR3 is TGTGCCATCAGTGAGTCGGGTGGCTGGGATGGTTCTAACTATGGCTACACCTTC. J is TRBJ1-2 and V is TRBV10-3; D unresolved. V lost 0 bases, J lost 0 bases, and 17 bases lay in between. The CDR3 consists of 18 residues. CDR1 and CDR2 from the germline V gene are ENHRY and SYGVKD.

V gene TRBV19 combines with J gene TRBJ2-2, with 7 nucleotides matching TRBD1. The CDR3 extends over 15 amino acids. The junction had 9 bases not matched to a gene; V was cut back by 5 bases and J by 6 bases. Per germline, CDR1 LNHDA and CDR2 SQIVND (reference sequence). The CDR3, as DNA: TGTGCCAGTAGTTCACGACAGGGCTTTCCCGGGGAGCTGTTTTTT. Translating it yields CASSSRQGFPGELFF. The whole variable domain, filled in from reference TRBV19 and TRBJ2-2, reads DGGITQSPKYLFRKEGQNVTLSCEQNLNHDAMYWYRQDPGQGLRLIYYSQIVNDFQKGDIAEGYSVSREKKESFPLTVTSAQKNPTAFYLCASSSRQGFPGELFFGEGSRLTVL.

The chain couples TRBV19 to TRBJ1-4; D is unresolved. There are 12 residues in the CDR3. Germline CDR1 reads LNHDA; CDR2 reads SQIVND (reference sequence). V dropped 6 bases and J dropped 0 bases, with 2 bases sitting between them. Here the CDR3 DNA reads TGTGCCAGTAGCACAACTAATGAAAAACTGTTTTTT. Amino acids: CASSTTNEKLFF. Looking up the rest from reference TRBV19 and TRBJ1-4 gives the full variable domain: DGGITQSPKYLFRKEGQNVTLSCEQNLNHDAMYWYRQDPGQGLRLIYYSQIVNDFQKGDIAEGYSVSREKKESFPLTVTSAQKNPTAFYLCASSTTNEKLFFGSGTQLSVL.

The chain links TRBV2 to TRBJ2-7; D is possibly TRBD2 (6 bases). Germline V gene lookup returns CDR1 SNHLY and CDR2 FYNNEI. The CDR3 spans 15 residues. Trimming pared 4 bases from V and 9 bases from J, leaving 22 bases between. DNA of the CDR3: TGTGCCAGCAGTGGATACCAGCGGGCGTTCACGTCGCAGTACTTC. Protein: CASSGYQRAFTSQYF.

A single count supports this clone. The chain couples TRBV10-3 to TRBJ2-7; 7 bases align to TRBD1. CDR3 length: 15 amino acids. Losses at the gene ends were 0 bases for V and 2 bases for J; bases not matched to a gene: 4. Germline assignment: CDR1 ENHRY and CDR2 SYGVKD. The CDR3 sequence: CAISESNRGTYEQYF. The CDR3 coding sequence is TGTGCCATCAGTGAGTCGAACAGGGGAACCTACGAGCAGTACTTC.